The sequence of this T cell receptor (beta chain) was determined in a study of T-cell memory formation after mild COVID-19. Study-wide results and caveats: The study found contracting CD4+ clones mainly in CM and EM and contracting CD8+ clones in EMRA. Contracting clones from day 15 to 85 showed balanced CD4/CD8; later expanders favored CD4+. Confirmation was lacking for SARS-CoV-2 specificity of second-wave clones that peaked on day 37.

Turning to this clonotype: The antigen is undetermined.

TCRdb fed the 5' RACE reads into MiXCR, producing one record per CDR3 protein. This table holds roughly 89,000 distinct CDR3 sequences, about 15% found once. V gave up 0 bases and J gave up 5 bases, with 7 bases separating them. This CDR3 is 14 amino acids long. Per germline, CDR1 LNHNV and CDR2 YYDKDF (reference sequence). V is TRBV15 and J is TRBJ2-2; D remains unclear. This receptor was taken from a man aged 18 to 35 who had mild COVID-19 (a few samples of this study predate the infection). Cell type and time point are not known. Material for sequencing was PBMCs or a T cell subset sorted from them (not recorded which). The CDR3 loop is CATSREAETGELFF. The CDR3 DNA is TGTGCCACCAGCAGAGAGGCCGAGACCGGGGAGCTGTTTTTT. The full variable domain, in which reference TRBV15 and TRBJ2-2 provide the parts outside the CDR3, is DAMVIQNPRYQVTQFGKPVTLSCSQTLNHNVMYWYQQKSSQAPKLLFHYYDKDFNNEADTPDNFQSRRPNTSFCFLDIRSPGLGDTAMYLCATSREAETGELFFGEGSRLTVL.